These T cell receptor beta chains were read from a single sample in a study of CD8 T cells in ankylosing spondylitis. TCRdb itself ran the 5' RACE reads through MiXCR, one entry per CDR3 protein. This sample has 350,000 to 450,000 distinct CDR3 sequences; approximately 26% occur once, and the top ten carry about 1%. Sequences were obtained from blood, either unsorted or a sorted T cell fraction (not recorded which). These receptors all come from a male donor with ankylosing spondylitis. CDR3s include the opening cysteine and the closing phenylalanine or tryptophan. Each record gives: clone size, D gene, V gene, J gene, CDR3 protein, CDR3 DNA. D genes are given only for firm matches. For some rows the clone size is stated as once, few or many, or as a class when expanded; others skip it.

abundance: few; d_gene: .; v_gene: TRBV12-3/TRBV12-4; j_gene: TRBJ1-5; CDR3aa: CASSPTGPYQPQHF; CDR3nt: TGTGCCAGCAGCCCGACAGGACCCTATCAGCCCCAGCATTTT
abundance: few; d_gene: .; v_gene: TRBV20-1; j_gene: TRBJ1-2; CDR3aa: CSRPVSNTNYGYTF; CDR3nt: TGCAGTAGGCCGGTATCCAACACTAACTATGGCTACACCTTC
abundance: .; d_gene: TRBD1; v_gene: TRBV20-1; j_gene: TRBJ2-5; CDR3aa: CSAATGAYGETQYF; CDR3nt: TGCAGTGCTGCAACAGGGGCGTATGGTGAGACCCAGTACTTC
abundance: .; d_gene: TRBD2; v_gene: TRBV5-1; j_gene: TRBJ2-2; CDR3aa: CASMTGRTSGRAVDGELFF; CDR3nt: TGCGCCAGCATGACCGGAAGGACTAGCGGGAGGGCCGTGGACGGGGAGCTGTTTTTT
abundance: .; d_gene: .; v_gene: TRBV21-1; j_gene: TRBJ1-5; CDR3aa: CASSKRSGGKYQPQHF; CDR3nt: TGTGCCAGCAGCAAACGATCAGGGGGGAAGTATCAGCCCCAGCATTTT
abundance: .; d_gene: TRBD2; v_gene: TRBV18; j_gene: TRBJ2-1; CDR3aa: CASSRTSGRPYNEQFF; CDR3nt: TGTGCCAGCTCCAGGACTAGCGGGAGGCCTTACAATGAGCAGTTCTTC
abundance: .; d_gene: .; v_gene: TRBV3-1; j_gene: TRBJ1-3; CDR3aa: CASSQRASGNTIYF; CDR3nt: TGTGCCAGCAGCCAAAGGGCCTCTGGAAACACCATATATTTT
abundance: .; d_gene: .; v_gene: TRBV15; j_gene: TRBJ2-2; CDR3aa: CATSRDRSGELFF; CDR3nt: TGTGCCACCAGCAGAGATCGGTCCGGGGAGCTGTTTTTT
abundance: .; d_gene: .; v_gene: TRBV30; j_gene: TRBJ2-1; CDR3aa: CAWSVLGEQFF; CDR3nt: TGTGCCTGGAGTGTACTCGGTGAGCAGTTCTTC
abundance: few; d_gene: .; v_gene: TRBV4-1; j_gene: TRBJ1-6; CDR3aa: CASSQETGSSYNSPLHF; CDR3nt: TGCGCCAGCAGCCAAGAAACAGGAAGCTCCTATAATTCACCCCTCCACTTT
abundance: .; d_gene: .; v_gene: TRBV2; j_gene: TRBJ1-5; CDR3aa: CASRDRGPGAHQPQHF; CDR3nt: TGTGCCAGCCGGGACCGGGGGCCAGGAGCCCATCAGCCCCAGCATTTT
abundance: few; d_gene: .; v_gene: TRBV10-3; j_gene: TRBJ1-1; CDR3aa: CAISESKGGAFF; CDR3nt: TGTGCCATCAGTGAGTCGAAAGGGGGGGCTTTCTTT
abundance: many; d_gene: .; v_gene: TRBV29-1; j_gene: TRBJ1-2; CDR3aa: CSVDLFNYGYTF; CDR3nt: TGCAGCGTTGATCTGTTTAACTATGGCTACACCTTC
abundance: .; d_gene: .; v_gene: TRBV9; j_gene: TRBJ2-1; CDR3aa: CASSVDRASYNEQFF; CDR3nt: TGTGCCAGCAGCGTAGACAGGGCCTCCTACAATGAGCAGTTCTTC
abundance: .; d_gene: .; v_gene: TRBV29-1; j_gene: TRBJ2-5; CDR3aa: CSIKWWNQETQYF; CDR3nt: TGCAGCATAAAATGGTGGAATCAAGAGACCCAGTACTTC
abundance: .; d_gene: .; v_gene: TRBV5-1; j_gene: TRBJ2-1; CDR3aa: CASSLESGQFF; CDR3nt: TGCGCCAGCAGCTTGGAGAGTGGACAGTTCTTC
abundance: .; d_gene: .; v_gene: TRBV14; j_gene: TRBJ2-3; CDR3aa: CASSQERGPSTDTQYF; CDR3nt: TGTGCCAGCAGCCAAGAGCGGGGCCCTAGCACAGATACGCAGTATTTT
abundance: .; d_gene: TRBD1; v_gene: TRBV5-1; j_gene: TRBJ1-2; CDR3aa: CASSENTGGSNYGYTF; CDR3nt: TGCGCCAGCAGCGAAAATACAGGGGGAAGTAACTATGGCTACACCTTC
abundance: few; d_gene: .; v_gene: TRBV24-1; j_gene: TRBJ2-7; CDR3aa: CATSGTDQPYAQYF; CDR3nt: TGTGCCACCAGTGGGACGGACCAGCCCTACGCGCAGTACTTC
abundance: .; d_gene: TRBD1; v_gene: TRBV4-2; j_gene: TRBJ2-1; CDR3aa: CASSQDNRGSYNEQFF; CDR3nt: TGTGCCAGCAGCCAAGATAACAGGGGCTCCTACAATGAGCAGTTCTTC
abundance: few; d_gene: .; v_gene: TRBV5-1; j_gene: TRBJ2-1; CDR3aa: CASRIQGFRGDEQFF; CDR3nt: TGCGCCAGCAGAATTCAGGGGTTTAGAGGGGATGAGCAGTTCTTC
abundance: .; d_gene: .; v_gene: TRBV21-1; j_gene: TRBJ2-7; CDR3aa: CASMKGPLSGEQYF; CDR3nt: TGTGCCAGCATGAAGGGACCCTTGTCTGGAGAGCAGTACTTC
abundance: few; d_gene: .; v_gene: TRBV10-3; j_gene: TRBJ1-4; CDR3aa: CAISAGTGANEKLFF; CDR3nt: TGTGCCATCAGCGCCGGGACCGGGGCTAATGAAAAACTGTTTTTT
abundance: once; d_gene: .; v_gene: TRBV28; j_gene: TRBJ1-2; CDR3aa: CATSDGRGEYGYTF; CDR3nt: TGTGCCACCAGTGACGGGAGGGGGGAGTATGGCTACACCTTC
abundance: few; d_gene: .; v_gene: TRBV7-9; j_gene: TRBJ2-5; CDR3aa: CASYRGSGETQYF; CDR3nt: TGTGCCAGCTATAGGGGGAGCGGTGAGACCCAGTACTTC
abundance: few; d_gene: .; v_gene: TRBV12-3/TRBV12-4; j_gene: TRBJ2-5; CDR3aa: CASRPVLETQYF; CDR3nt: TGTGCCAGCAGGCCAGTATTGGAGACCCAGTACTTC
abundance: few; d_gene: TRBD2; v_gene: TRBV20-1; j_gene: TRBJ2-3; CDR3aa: CSAREWEGHRDTQYF; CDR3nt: TGCAGTGCTAGAGAATGGGAGGGCCATAGAGATACGCAGTATTTT